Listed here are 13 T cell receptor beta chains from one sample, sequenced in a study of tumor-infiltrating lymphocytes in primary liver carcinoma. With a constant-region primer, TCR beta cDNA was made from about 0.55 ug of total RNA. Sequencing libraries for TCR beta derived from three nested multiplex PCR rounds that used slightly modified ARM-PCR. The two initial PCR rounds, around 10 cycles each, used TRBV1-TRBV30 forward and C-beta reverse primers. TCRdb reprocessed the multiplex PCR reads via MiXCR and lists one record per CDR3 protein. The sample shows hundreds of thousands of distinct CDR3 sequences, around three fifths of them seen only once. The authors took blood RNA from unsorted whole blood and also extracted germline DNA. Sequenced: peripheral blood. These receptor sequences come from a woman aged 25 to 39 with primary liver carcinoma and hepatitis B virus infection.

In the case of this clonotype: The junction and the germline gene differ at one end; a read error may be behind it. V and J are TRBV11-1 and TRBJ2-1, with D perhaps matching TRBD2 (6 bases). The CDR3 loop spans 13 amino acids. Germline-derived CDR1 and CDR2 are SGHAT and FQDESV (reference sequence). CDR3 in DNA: TGTGCCAGTAGCTCCTTAGGACGGGGGGAGCAGTTCTTC. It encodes CASSSLGRGEQFF.

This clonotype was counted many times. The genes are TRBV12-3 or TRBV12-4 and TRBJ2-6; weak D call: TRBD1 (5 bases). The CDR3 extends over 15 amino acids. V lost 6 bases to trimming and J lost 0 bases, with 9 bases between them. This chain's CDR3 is CASRRTHSGANVLTF. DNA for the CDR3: TGTGCCAGCAGGAGGACACACTCTGGGGCCAACGTCCTGACTTTC.

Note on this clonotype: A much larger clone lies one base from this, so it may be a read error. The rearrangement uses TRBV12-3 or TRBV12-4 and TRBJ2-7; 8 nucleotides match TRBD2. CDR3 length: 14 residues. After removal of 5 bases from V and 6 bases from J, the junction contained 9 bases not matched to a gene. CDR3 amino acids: CASSPGLDFPEQYF. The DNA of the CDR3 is TGTGCCAGCAGTCCGGGACTAGATTTTCCCGAGCAGTACTTC.

The CDR3 DNA sequence: TGTGCCAGCAGAACCCCAGGGGACGGGGAGACCCAGTACTTC. Translation gives CASRTPGDGETQYF. V gene TRBV28 combines with J gene TRBJ2-5; a possible D gene is TRBD1 (6 bases). This CDR3 is built from 14 residues. The germline V and J ends were trimmed by 6 bases and 5 bases, with 16 bases remaining between them. CDR1 MDHEN and CDR2 SYDVKM come from the germline V gene.

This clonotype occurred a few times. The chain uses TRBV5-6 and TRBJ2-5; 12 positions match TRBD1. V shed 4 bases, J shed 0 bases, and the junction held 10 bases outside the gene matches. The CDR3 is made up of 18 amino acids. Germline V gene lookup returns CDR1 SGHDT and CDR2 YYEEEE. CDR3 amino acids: CASSVRPGTGGDQETQYF. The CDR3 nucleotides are TGTGCCAGCAGCGTACGGCCCGGGACAGGGGGCGACCAAGAGACCCAGTACTTC.

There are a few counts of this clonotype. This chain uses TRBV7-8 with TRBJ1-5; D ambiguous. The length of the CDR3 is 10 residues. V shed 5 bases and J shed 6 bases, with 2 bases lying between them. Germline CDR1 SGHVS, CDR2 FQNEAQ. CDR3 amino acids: CASSRQPQHF. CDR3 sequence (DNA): TGTGCCAGCAGCCGTCAGCCCCAGCATTTT.

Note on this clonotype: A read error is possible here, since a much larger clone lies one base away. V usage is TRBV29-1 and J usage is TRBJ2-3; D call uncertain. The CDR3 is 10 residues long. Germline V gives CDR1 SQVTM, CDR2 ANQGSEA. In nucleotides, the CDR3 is TGCAGCGCCCTTGCAGATATGCAGTATTTT. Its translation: CSALADMQYF.

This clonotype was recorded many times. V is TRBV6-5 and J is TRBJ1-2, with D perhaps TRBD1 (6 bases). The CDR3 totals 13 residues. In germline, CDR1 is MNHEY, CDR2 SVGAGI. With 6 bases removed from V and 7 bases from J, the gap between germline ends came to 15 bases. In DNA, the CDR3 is TGTGCCAGCAGCCGAGCAGGGGAGGGTGGCTACACCTTC. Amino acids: CASSRAGEGGYTF.

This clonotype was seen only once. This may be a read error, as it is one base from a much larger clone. CDR3 sequence: CASSLRANVLTF. CDR3 in DNA: TGTGCCAGCAGTCTACGGGCCAACGTCCTGACTTTC. The genes are TRBV6-2 or TRBV6-3 and TRBJ2-6, with D unresolved. V gave up 5 bases and J gave up 5 bases, with 4 bases separating them. The CDR3 contains 12 residues. Germline loops: CDR1 MNHEY, CDR2 SVGEGT.

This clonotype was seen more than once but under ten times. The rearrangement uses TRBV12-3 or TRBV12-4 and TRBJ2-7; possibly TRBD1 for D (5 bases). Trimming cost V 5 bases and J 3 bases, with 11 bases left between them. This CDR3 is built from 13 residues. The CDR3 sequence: CASSDSVFYEQYF. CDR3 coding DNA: TGTGCCAGCAGTGACAGCGTGTTCTACGAGCAGTACTTC.

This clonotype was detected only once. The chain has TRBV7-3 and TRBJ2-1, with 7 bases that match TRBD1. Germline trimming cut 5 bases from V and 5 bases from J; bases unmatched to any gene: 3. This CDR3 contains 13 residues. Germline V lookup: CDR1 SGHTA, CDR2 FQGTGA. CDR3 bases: TGTGCCAGCAGCCGAGGACAGGACAATGAGCAGTTCTTC. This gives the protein CASSRGQDNEQFF.

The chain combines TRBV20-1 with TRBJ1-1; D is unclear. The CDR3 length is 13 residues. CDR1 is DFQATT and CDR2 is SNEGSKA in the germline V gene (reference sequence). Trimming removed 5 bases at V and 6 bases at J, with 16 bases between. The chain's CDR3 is CSAFRAKRAEAFF. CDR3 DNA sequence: TGCAGTGCTTTCCGGGCCAAACGAGCTGAAGCTTTCTTT.

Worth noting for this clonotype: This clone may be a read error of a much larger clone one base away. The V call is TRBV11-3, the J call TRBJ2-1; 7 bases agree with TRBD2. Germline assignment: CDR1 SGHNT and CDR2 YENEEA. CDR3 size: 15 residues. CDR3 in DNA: TGTGCCAACAGCTTAGGATACCTCGGGGGGAATGAGCAGTTCTTC. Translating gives CANSLGYLGGNEQFF.